This TCR beta chain was retrieved from a study of response to subunit inactivated influenza vaccine (dated by TCRdb to the late 2010s). At the level of the whole study: To follow how T cells responded to a trivalent subunit inactivated influenza vaccine, the researchers relied on deep quantitative profiling of the T cell receptor repertoire. Overall study outcomes, separate from this receptor: It was suggested by the authors that each seasonal influenza vaccination may recruit only a limited number of new T cells.

A note on this clonotype: Its antigen remains undetermined. No much larger clone exists at a distance of one base, and base qualities are not known.

According to the study, the label for this sample's time point signals: around 42 days after influenza vaccine administration. The library relied on RT-PCR. The sample was run on an Illumina HiSeq 2500. TCRdb reprocessing: public reads trimmed at Q25 with fastp, clones called with MiXCR, in-frame beta chains kept. One record per CDR3 amino acid sequence lists the most common genes and DNA. A total of hundreds of thousands of distinct CDR3 sequences appear in this sample, 10% to 15% of them only once. Around 13% of the sample goes to the ten largest clones. The TCR sequence derives from a man between 50 and 59 years old who received an inactivated influenza vaccine. Donor details come from another sample of the same person, matched by shared clones. The specimen was PBMCs from blood, collected 40 to 50 days after vaccination.

The CDR3 reads CASSWGLEGSEQFF. The nucleotide sequence is TGTGCCAGCAGTTGGGGGCTTGAGGGGAGTGAGCAGTTCTTC. The rearrangement joined TRBV12-3 or TRBV12-4 to TRBJ2-1, with TRBD1 as a weak D call on 6 bases. The junction carries 16 bases between V and J, which are trimmed by 4 bases and 9 bases respectively. From cysteine to phenylalanine, the CDR3 is 14 amino acids long. Only the CDR3 portion is preserved as DNA: 42 bases, with reading frame beginning at the first base.